This TCR beta chain was sequenced during a study of response to subunit inactivated influenza vaccine (dated by TCRdb to 2016 to 2019). Looking at the study overall: Deep quantitative profiling of the T cell receptor repertoire was used in the study to follow responses to a trivalent subunit inactivated influenza vaccine. Study-wide conclusions, independent of this receptor: It was suggested by the authors that each seasonal influenza vaccination may recruit only a limited number of new T cells.

A word on this clonotype: This clone's antigen is unknown. The sample holds no much larger clone one base away, and base qualities are not on file.

The germline V gene supplies CDR1 MNHEY and CDR2 SVGEGT. Inclusive of the bounding cysteine and phenylalanine, the CDR3 is 15 residues long. Kept here is only the CDR3 DNA, which spans 45 bases and is read in frame from base 1. Trimming takes 2 bases from V and 0 bases from J, and the germline ends sit 11 bases apart. Library method: RT-PCR. Sequencer: Illumina HiSeq 2500. TCRdb reran the public reads through fastp at Q25 and MiXCR, keeping productive beta chains. Entries that share a CDR3 protein sequence are merged under the most common genes and DNA. Across this sample there are 600,000 to 700,000 distinct CDR3 sequences, with about 14% seen only once. 7.5% to 8% of the sample is held by the ten biggest clonotypes.

This receptor was identified in a middle-aged man who received an inactivated influenza vaccine. Donor details come from another sample of the same person, matched by shared clones. The sample here was PBMCs from blood, taken less than 15 days before vaccination. This sequence uses TRBV6-2 or TRBV6-3 and TRBJ2-7; the D gene is perhaps TRBD2, on 7 matching bases. CDR3 region: CASSYGGASSYEQYF. The bases are TGTGCCAGCAGTTACGGGGGGGCCTCCTCCTACGAGCAGTACTTC.